The TCR beta chain described here comes from a study of response to subunit inactivated influenza vaccine. Findings of the study overall: T cells newly recruited by each seasonal influenza vaccination are few, the authors suggested.

About this clonotype: Its antigen is as yet unknown.

The CDR3 length is 14 residues. In germline, CDR1 is MDHEN, CDR2 SYDVKM. V shed 8 bases and J shed 0 bases, with 10 bases lying between them. TCRdb processed the RT-PCR reads anew with MiXCR; each CDR3 protein has one entry. The sample comprises about 780,000 distinct CDR3 sequences, approximately 17% of which are singletons, and approximately 10% rests with the top ten. This chain connects TRBV28 to TRBJ1-4; D remains ambiguous. Sample: PBMCs from blood, taken more than 4 days after vaccination. The receptor's source is a man aged 50 or older who received an inactivated influenza vaccine. In DNA, the CDR3 is TGTGCCAGCGCGGGGAGTGCAACTAATGAAAAACTGTTTTTT. Amino acid sequence: CASAGSATNEKLFF. The full variable domain, completed using reference TRBV28 and TRBJ1-4, is DVKVTQSSRYLVKRTGEKVFLECVQDMDHENMFWYRQDPGLGLRLIYFSYDVKMKEKGDIPEGYSVSREKKERFSLILESASTNQTSMYLCASAGSATNEKLFFGSGTQLSVL.